This T cell receptor beta chain was sequenced during a study of T cell clonotyping in hematopoietic cell transplantation. Study information: Pretransplant recipient samples were taken after cytoreduction. General observations from the study: Few recipient clonotypes overlapped donors; over 95% were de novo at given depth. Pathologically expanded recipient clonotypes increased progressively from day 30 to day 180 as diversity fell. No sorting was done, leaving CD4 and CD8 contributions mixed.

Libraries were prepared by immunoSEQ multiplex PCR; TCRdb keeps only in-frame clonotypes and omits some of them. The profile shows roughly 30,000 clones, around 82% of them singletons. With respect to this clone: What it binds is unknown.

Time point here: recipient sample about 28 days before transplant, after cytoreduction. Per the germline V gene, CDR1 is MNHNY and CDR2 is SVGAGI (reference sequence). The ends were cut back, 0 bases at V and 2 bases at J, with 8 bases in the middle. The CDR3 covers 14 residues. The chain couples TRBV6-6 to TRBJ2-7; weak D call: TRBD2 (5 bases). The input for sequencing was peripheral blood mononuclear cells, taken before stem cell transplant. This receptor was obtained from a man in his forties with acute myeloid leukemia. Some clones in this sample may be carry-over from other donors' samples. CDR3 DNA: TGTGCCAGCAGTTACTCGAGCGGTGCCTACGAGCAGTACTTC. This gives the protein CASSYSSGAYEQYF.